Shown below are 6 T cell receptor beta chains from a single sample sequenced in a study of T cell responses to AZD1222 COVID-19 vaccine. Only in-frame clones appear in the TCRdb table, and some are missing; sequencing was by immunoSEQ multiplex PCR. The sample holds approximately 160,000 clones, 88% seen once. The source material was peripheral blood, sampled on day 0 of AZD1222 vaccination. The receptors shown here come from an adult in good health.

The chain uses TRBV29-1 and TRBJ2-7; D gene ambiguous. V gave up 1 base and J gave up 0 bases, with 7 bases separating them. Germline V gives CDR1 SQVTM, CDR2 ANQGSEA. The CDR3 is made up of 13 amino acids. DNA for the CDR3: TGCAGCGTTGAAGTTTTTCCCTCCTACGAGCAGTACTTC. It translates to CSVEVFPSYEQYF.

The chain carries TRBV27 and TRBJ2-7; perhaps TRBD2 as D (7 bases). CDR1 is MNHEY and CDR2 is SMNVEV in the germline V gene (reference sequence). Trimming pared 5 bases from V and 2 bases from J, leaving 19 bases between. The CDR3 loop spans 16 amino acids. CDR3 amino acids: CASSPWGGLFAYEQYF. CDR3 bases: TGTGCCAGCAGTCCCTGGGGGGGGCTATTTGCCTACGAGCAGTACTTC.

The V and J genes are TRBV30 and TRBJ2-5; D uncertain. Germline CDR1 GTSNPN, CDR2 SVGIG (reference sequence). The CDR3 is 11 amino acids. V lost 0 bases and J lost 4, with 3 bases in between. Written as DNA, the CDR3 is TGTGCCTGGAGTGTTTCAGAGACCCAGTACTTC. Encoded protein: CAWSVSETQYF.

CDR3 loop: CAISRGLALTGELFF. The CDR3 nucleotides are TGTGCCATCAGTAGGGGACTAGCGCTCACCGGGGAGCTGTTTTTT. This chain links TRBV10-3 with TRBJ2-2, with 10 bases fitting TRBD2. Trimming at V came to 5 bases and at J to 4 bases, leaving 4 bases not matched to a gene. CDR3 size: 15 residues. Germline lookup yields CDR1 ENHRY and CDR2 SYGVKD.

This chain links TRBV28 with TRBJ2-5; 12 nucleotides line up with TRBD2. Germline CDR1 reads MDHEN; CDR2 reads SYDVKM. J was trimmed by 8 bases and V by 3 bases; bases with no gene match: 10. The CDR3 has 16 residues. The CDR3 spells CASSFRASGRAGTQYF. CDR3 DNA sequence: TGTGCCAGCAGTTTCCGAGCTAGCGGGAGGGCCGGAACCCAGTACTTC.

On this clone itself: Additional DNA sequences in this sample encode the identical CDR3. The V gene is TRBV19, the J gene TRBJ1-1; D unclear. Germline CDR1 LNHDA, CDR2 SQIVND (reference sequence). V was clipped by 0 bases and J by 2 bases, with 10 bases between them. The CDR3 sequence is 15 residues long. The CDR3 reads CASSIDNTPNTEAFF. CDR3 sequence (DNA): TGTGCCAGTAGTATAGATAATACTCCAAACACTGAAGCTTTCTTT.